These T cell receptor beta chains were read from a single sample in a study of T cells in Graves' hyperthyroidism and ophthalmopathy. TCRdb re-called the multiplex PCR reads through MiXCR, storing one row per CDR3 protein. This sample has fewer than 800,000 distinct CDR3 sequences; less than 20% occur once, and the top ten carry around 7.7%. The sequenced sample was blood. These receptor sequences come from a man between 18 and 35 years old with Graves' hyperthyroidism. CDR3s include the opening cysteine and the closing phenylalanine or tryptophan. Fields, in order: J gene, clone size, D gene, V gene, CDR3 length, CDR3 protein, CDR3 DNA. The D gene is left open where the match is weak. Only some rows state a clone size, as once, few, many or a class for expanded clones.

J gene: TRBJ1-1
clone size: few
D gene: TRBD1
V gene: TRBV14
CDR3 length: 15
CDR3 protein: CASSSGQGIYTEAFF
CDR3 DNA: TGTGCCAGCAGCTCGGGACAGGGGATCTACACTGAAGCTTTCTTT

J gene: TRBJ2-2
clone size: many
D gene: TRBD2
V gene: TRBV7-6
CDR3 length: 16
CDR3 protein: CASSLTSGMNTGELFF
CDR3 DNA: TGTGCCAGCAGCTTAACTAGCGGGATGAACACCGGGGAGCTGTTTTTT

J gene: TRBJ2-2
clone size: few
D gene: NA
V gene: TRBV12-5
CDR3 length: 15
CDR3 protein: CASGPLGRGTGELFF
CDR3 DNA: TGTGCTAGTGGCCCGTTGGGACGGGGCACCGGGGAGCTGTTTTTT

J gene: TRBJ2-1
clone size: many
D gene: TRBD2
V gene: TRBV28
CDR3 length: 13
CDR3 protein: CASSSAGGDEQFF
CDR3 DNA: TGTGCCAGCAGTTCGGCGGGAGGCGATGAGCAGTTCTTC

J gene: TRBJ2-7
clone size: NA
D gene: TRBD2
V gene: TRBV6-9
CDR3 length: 16
CDR3 protein: CASSYEAGGPVYEQYF
CDR3 DNA: TGTGCCAGCAGTTACGAAGCGGGAGGGCCCGTTTACGAGCAGTACTTC

J gene: TRBJ2-3
clone size: NA
D gene: NA
V gene: TRBV12-3/TRBV12-4
CDR3 length: 15
CDR3 protein: CASSFHRGLGDTQYF
CDR3 DNA: TGTGCCAGCAGTTTCCACAGGGGACTCGGAGATACGCAGTATTTT

J gene: TRBJ2-3
clone size: NA
D gene: NA
V gene: TRBV2
CDR3 length: 15
CDR3 protein: CASASVDPPADTQYF
CDR3 DNA: TGTGCCAGCGCCAGCGTTGATCCGCCCGCAGATACGCAGTATTTT

J gene: TRBJ2-1
clone size: many
D gene: TRBD1
V gene: TRBV5-6
CDR3 length: 13
CDR3 protein: CASTRQGYNEQFF
CDR3 DNA: TGTGCCAGCACGAGACAGGGCTACAATGAGCAGTTCTTC

J gene: TRBJ1-3
clone size: many
D gene: NA
V gene: TRBV30
CDR3 length: 14
CDR3 protein: CAGGRQDSGNTIYF
CDR3 DNA: TGTGCCGGTGGAAGACAGGACTCTGGAAACACCATATATTTT

J gene: TRBJ2-4
clone size: NA
D gene: NA
V gene: TRBV28
CDR3 length: 12
CDR3 protein: CASKGGKNIQYF
CDR3 DNA: TGTGCCAGCAAAGGGGGCAAAAACATTCAGTACTTC

J gene: TRBJ1-3
clone size: NA
D gene: NA
V gene: TRBV6-2/TRBV6-3
CDR3 length: 14
CDR3 protein: CASSYLASGNTIYF
CDR3 DNA: TGTGCCAGCAGTTACCTTGCCTCTGGAAACACCATATATTTT

J gene: TRBJ1-4
clone size: few
D gene: TRBD1
V gene: TRBV29-1
CDR3 length: 13
CDR3 protein: CSARQGKSEKLFF
CDR3 DNA: TGCAGCGCTCGACAGGGAAAGAGTGAAAAACTGTTTTTT

J gene: TRBJ2-5
clone size: few
D gene: TRBD1
V gene: TRBV3-1
CDR3 length: 15
CDR3 protein: CASSHQGTGGETQYF
CDR3 DNA: TGTGCCAGCAGCCACCAAGGGACAGGGGGCGAGACCCAGTACTTC

J gene: TRBJ2-2
clone size: NA
D gene: NA
V gene: TRBV28
CDR3 length: 16
CDR3 protein: CASSFRGCMNTGELFF
CDR3 DNA: TGTGCCAGCAGTTTCCGAGGATGTATGAACACCGGGGAGCTGTTTTTT

J gene: TRBJ2-5
clone size: many
D gene: TRBD2
V gene: TRBV20-1
CDR3 length: 16
CDR3 protein: CSARDLAGGNGETQYF
CDR3 DNA: TGCAGTGCTAGAGACCTAGCGGGAGGGAATGGAGAGACCCAGTACTTC

J gene: TRBJ2-3
clone size: NA
D gene: NA
V gene: TRBV9
CDR3 length: 13
CDR3 protein: CASGGGLTDTQYF
CDR3 DNA: TGTGCCAGCGGGGGGGGCCTCACAGATACGCAGTATTTT

J gene: TRBJ1-3
clone size: few
D gene: NA
V gene: TRBV9
CDR3 length: 16
CDR3 protein: CASSDRQIISGNTIYF
CDR3 DNA: TGTGCCAGCAGCGATCGACAGATTATCTCTGGAAACACCATATATTTT

J gene: TRBJ1-4
clone size: NA
D gene: NA
V gene: TRBV7-2
CDR3 length: 15
CDR3 protein: CASSLVSATNEKLFF
CDR3 DNA: TGTGCCAGCAGCTTAGTTTCAGCAACTAATGAAAAACTGTTTTTT

J gene: TRBJ2-5
clone size: many
D gene: NA
V gene: TRBV7-2
CDR3 length: 14
CDR3 protein: CASSLGWAQETQYF
CDR3 DNA: TGTGCCAGCAGCTTAGGTTGGGCCCAAGAGACCCAGTACTTC

J gene: TRBJ2-3
clone size: NA
D gene: NA
V gene: TRBV20-1
CDR3 length: 14
CDR3 protein: CSARAGRPRDTQYF
CDR3 DNA: TGCAGTGCTAGAGCCGGGCGGCCTCGGGATACGCAGTATTTT

J gene: TRBJ1-1
clone size: NA
D gene: TRBD1
V gene: TRBV19
CDR3 length: 16
CDR3 protein: CASSIDGTGGNTEAFF
CDR3 DNA: TGTGCCAGTAGTATAGATGGGACAGGGGGCAACACTGAAGCTTTCTTT

J gene: TRBJ1-4
clone size: NA
D gene: NA
V gene: TRBV14
CDR3 length: 15
CDR3 protein: CASSKTTGPSEKLFF
CDR3 DNA: TGTGCCAGCAGCAAAACGACAGGTCCGAGCGAAAAACTGTTTTTT

J gene: TRBJ2-3
clone size: few
D gene: NA
V gene: TRBV7-2
CDR3 length: 14
CDR3 protein: CASRRDRHTDTQYF
CDR3 DNA: TGTGCCAGCAGACGGGACCGCCACACAGATACGCAGTATTTT

J gene: TRBJ2-1
clone size: many
D gene: NA
V gene: TRBV11-3
CDR3 length: 13
CDR3 protein: CASSFSSSNEQFF
CDR3 DNA: TGTGCCAGCAGCTTTAGCAGCTCCAATGAGCAGTTCTTC

J gene: TRBJ2-5
clone size: NA
D gene: NA
V gene: TRBV9
CDR3 length: 14
CDR3 protein: CASAGTGSSKTQYF
CDR3 DNA: TGTGCCAGCGCGGGGACTGGATCTTCCAAGACCCAGTACTTC

J gene: TRBJ2-2
clone size: many
D gene: NA
V gene: TRBV20-1
CDR3 length: 15
CDR3 protein: CSAARGGVGTGELFF
CDR3 DNA: TGCAGTGCCGCCCGTGGAGGGGTTGGCACCGGGGAGCTGTTTTTT

J gene: TRBJ2-4
clone size: NA
D gene: NA
V gene: TRBV6-2/TRBV6-3
CDR3 length: 12
CDR3 protein: CASSSRKTTQYF
CDR3 DNA: TGTGCCAGCAGTTCTAGGAAAACTACTCAGTACTTC

J gene: TRBJ2-1
clone size: NA
D gene: NA
V gene: TRBV19
CDR3 length: 14
CDR3 protein: CASSIGGRSSEQFF
CDR3 DNA: TGTGCCAGTAGTATTGGAGGGAGGAGCTCTGAGCAGTTCTTC

J gene: TRBJ2-7
clone size: NA
D gene: TRBD1
V gene: TRBV11-3
CDR3 length: 17
CDR3 protein: CASSTRRGQGRSYEQYF
CDR3 DNA: TGTGCCAGCAGCACCCGGCGGGGACAGGGGAGATCCTACGAGCAGTACTTC

J gene: TRBJ2-3
clone size: NA
D gene: NA
V gene: TRBV19
CDR3 length: 15
CDR3 protein: CASSISSGSTDTQYF
CDR3 DNA: TGTGCCAGTAGTATTAGTAGCGGAAGCACAGATACGCAGTATTTT

J gene: TRBJ2-7
clone size: many
D gene: NA
V gene: TRBV7-3
CDR3 length: 12
CDR3 protein: CASSPRKGEQYF
CDR3 DNA: TGTGCCAGCAGCCCTAGGAAGGGGGAGCAGTACTTC

J gene: TRBJ1-5
clone size: few
D gene: NA
V gene: TRBV3-1
CDR3 length: 15
CDR3 protein: CASSQDLGNYQPQHF
CDR3 DNA: TGTGCCAGCAGCCAAGATCTGGGGAACTATCAGCCCCAGCATTTT

J gene: TRBJ1-1
clone size: many
D gene: NA
V gene: TRBV12-3/TRBV12-4
CDR3 length: 14
CDR3 protein: CASSFGQPHTEAFF
CDR3 DNA: TGTGCCAGCAGTTTCGGACAGCCCCACACTGAAGCTTTCTTT

J gene: TRBJ2-3
clone size: NA
D gene: TRBD2
V gene: TRBV20-1
CDR3 length: 16
CDR3 protein: CSAPIGLAGGKDTQYF
CDR3 DNA: TGCAGTGCTCCAATCGGACTAGCGGGAGGCAAAGATACGCAGTATTTT

J gene: TRBJ2-7
clone size: NA
D gene: TRBD1
V gene: TRBV9
CDR3 length: 16
CDR3 protein: CASSKSGTGSTYEQYF
CDR3 DNA: TGTGCCAGCAGCAAATCCGGGACAGGGAGCACCTACGAGCAGTACTTC

J gene: TRBJ2-1
clone size: few
D gene: NA
V gene: TRBV9
CDR3 length: 13
CDR3 protein: CASSVAIYNEQFF
CDR3 DNA: TGTGCCAGCAGCGTGGCTATATACAATGAGCAGTTCTTC

J gene: TRBJ1-5
clone size: many
D gene: TRBD1
V gene: TRBV12-3/TRBV12-4
CDR3 length: 14
CDR3 protein: CASSAGGGNQPQHF
CDR3 DNA: TGTGCCAGCAGTGCAGGGGGTGGCAATCAGCCCCAGCATTTT

J gene: TRBJ2-1
clone size: many
D gene: TRBD2
V gene: TRBV28
CDR3 length: 14
CDR3 protein: CASSSSGRLIEQFF
CDR3 DNA: TGTGCCAGCAGTTCTAGCGGGAGGTTGATTGAGCAGTTCTTC

J gene: TRBJ2-7
clone size: many
D gene: TRBD2
V gene: TRBV11-3
CDR3 length: 15
CDR3 protein: CASSSPHGRENEQYF
CDR3 DNA: TGTGCCAGCAGTTCCCCTCACGGGAGGGAAAACGAGCAGTACTTC

J gene: TRBJ1-1
clone size: many
D gene: TRBD1
V gene: TRBV12-3/TRBV12-4
CDR3 length: 15
CDR3 protein: CASTLSGTANTEAFF
CDR3 DNA: TGTGCCAGCACTCTTTCCGGGACAGCTAACACTGAAGCTTTCTTT

J gene: TRBJ2-1
clone size: few
D gene: TRBD2
V gene: TRBV6-2/TRBV6-3
CDR3 length: 14
CDR3 protein: CASSRSGLGDEQFF
CDR3 DNA: TGTGCCAGCAGTCGTAGCGGGCTAGGTGATGAGCAGTTCTTC

J gene: TRBJ1-1
clone size: NA
D gene: NA
V gene: TRBV20-1
CDR3 length: 14
CDR3 protein: CSATKAGLNTEAFF
CDR3 DNA: TGCAGTGCTACGAAGGCAGGGCTAAACACTGAAGCTTTCTTT

J gene: TRBJ2-1
clone size: many
D gene: NA
V gene: TRBV12-3/TRBV12-4
CDR3 length: 14
CDR3 protein: CASTERSSYNEQFF
CDR3 DNA: TGTGCCAGCACCGAAAGGAGTTCCTACAATGAGCAGTTCTTC

J gene: TRBJ1-1
clone size: many
D gene: NA
V gene: TRBV3-1
CDR3 length: 13
CDR3 protein: CASSQVGQLEAFF
CDR3 DNA: TGTGCCAGCAGCCAAGTCGGCCAATTAGAAGCTTTCTTT

J gene: TRBJ2-4
clone size: many
D gene: NA
V gene: TRBV5-1
CDR3 length: 14
CDR3 protein: CASSDSGGPNIQYF
CDR3 DNA: TGCGCCAGCAGCGATTCCGGGGGACCAAACATTCAGTACTTC

J gene: TRBJ1-1
clone size: few
D gene: TRBD1
V gene: TRBV5-5
CDR3 length: 15
CDR3 protein: CASSLDRGVNTEAFF
CDR3 DNA: TGTGCCAGCAGCTTGGACAGGGGCGTGAACACTGAAGCTTTCTTT

J gene: TRBJ2-7
clone size: NA
D gene: NA
V gene: TRBV12-3/TRBV12-4
CDR3 length: 13
CDR3 protein: CASSLQTVYEQYF
CDR3 DNA: TGTGCCAGCAGTTTACAAACAGTCTACGAGCAGTACTTC

J gene: TRBJ2-1
clone size: few
D gene: NA
V gene: TRBV5-1
CDR3 length: 15
CDR3 protein: CASSSAPRSYNEQFF
CDR3 DNA: TGCGCCAGCAGCTCCGCTCCTCGATCCTACAATGAGCAGTTCTTC